The rows below give T cell receptor beta chains drawn from one sample of a study of vaccination and CD4 T cells after COVID-19. TCRdb re-called the PCR reads with MiXCR, one entry per CDR3 protein. The data contain 20,000 or so distinct CDR3 sequences, less than 70% of them singletons. What these receptors recognize is not known. Sequencing was carried out using CD4+ T cells from blood, cultured in vitro. The receptors were sampled from a human donor who had recovered from COVID-19. The CDR3 runs from the conserved cysteine through the conserved F or W. D genes are given only for firm matches. Rows may omit the clone size; those that give it use once, few, many or a size class.

clone_size d_call j_call v_call cdr3_aa cdr3_nt
- - TRBJ1-1 TRBV5-1 CASSLEAPTEAFF TGCGCCAGCAGCTTGGAGGCCCCAACTGAAGCTTTCTTT
- - TRBJ1-1 TRBV7-2 CASSFQPGDTEAFF TGTGCCAGCAGCTTTCAGCCAGGGGACACTGAAGCTTTCTTT
few - TRBJ2-1 TRBV6-1 CASSKGYLEGYEQFF TGTGCCAGCAGTAAGGGCTACCTGGAGGGCTATGAGCAGTTCTTC
- - TRBJ2-5 TRBV20-1 CSAIKQAYQETQYF TGCAGTGCTATAAAACAGGCGTACCAAGAGACCCAGTACTTC
- - TRBJ1-2 TRBV25-1 CASSEWQGGGYTF TGTGCCAGCAGTGAATGGCAGGGCGGCGGCTACACCTTC
once TRBD2 TRBJ2-1 TRBV6-2/TRBV6-3 CASAGTAGTSGPNEQFF TGTGCCAGCGCCGGGACGGCCGGGACTAGCGGCCCCAATGAGCAGTTCTTC
- TRBD1 TRBJ1-4 TRBV28 CASSQYGDSNEKLFF TGTGCCAGCAGTCAATACGGGGACAGCAATGAAAAACTGTTTTTT
- - TRBJ1-1 TRBV19 CASSDFGSTIGTEAFF TGTGCCAGTAGTGATTTTGGCTCTACTATAGGCACTGAAGCTTTCTTT
- TRBD1 TRBJ1-3 TRBV4-1 CASSRQGLLPSGNTIYF TGCGCCAGCAGCAGACAGGGCCTTCTACCCTCTGGAAACACCATATATTTT
- - TRBJ2-1 TRBV6-5 CASSYGDNEQFF TGTGCCAGCAGTTACGGGGACAATGAGCAGTTCTTC
- - TRBJ2-1 TRBV5-1 CASSKGTYNEQFF TGCGCCAGCAGCAAAGGGACTTACAATGAGCAGTTCTTC
- TRBD1 TRBJ1-2 TRBV14 CASMAGGGGTMHYVGYTF TGTGCCAGCATGGCCGGTGGAGGGGGCACCATGCACTATGTGGGCTACACCTTC
- TRBD1 TRBJ1-2 TRBV28 CASTGRQGAYGYTF TGTGCCAGCACCGGGCGGCAGGGGGCTTATGGCTACACCTTC
- - TRBJ2-3 TRBV7-3 CASSSPPLGDTQYF TGTGCCAGCAGCTCCCCCCCATTGGGAGATACGCAGTATTTT
- - TRBJ2-2 TRBV20-1 CSARRGGGTGELFF TGCAGTGCTAGACGAGGGGGGGGCACCGGGGAGCTGTTTTTT
- - TRBJ1-2 TRBV15 CATSLSPGVYYGYTF TGTGCCACCAGCCTCTCACCGGGGGTATACTATGGCTACACCTTC
- - TRBJ1-6 TRBV11-2 CASSLRPPSSYNSPLHF TGTGCCAGCAGCTTAAGGCCTCCCAGCTCCTATAATTCACCCCTCCACTTT
- - TRBJ2-1 TRBV20-1 CSARRGTDPSDEQFF TGCAGTGCTAGACGTGGGACTGACCCGTCCGATGAGCAGTTCTTC
few - TRBJ1-3 TRBV10-1 CASTDGGAGNTIYF TGCGCCAGCACCGATGGGGGAGCAGGAAACACCATATATTTT
few - TRBJ2-3 TRBV7-3 CASSSGVAGHTDTQYF TGTGCCAGCAGCTCAGGGGTGGCGGGACACACAGATACGCAGTATTTT
few - TRBJ2-2 TRBV27 CASSITPGGGTGELFF TGTGCCAGCAGTATCACCCCCGGGGGAGGCACCGGGGAGCTGTTTTTT
- - TRBJ1-2 TRBV27 CASSPISQLSTYGYTF TGTGCCAGCAGTCCCATCTCCCAGTTATCAACTTATGGCTACACCTTC
once TRBD1 TRBJ2-6 TRBV7-9 CASSTLRGPRTGQGRPGANVLTF TGTGCCAGCAGCACACTAAGGGGGCCCCGGACGGGACAGGGTCGACCTGGGGCCAACGTCCTGACTTTC